The 12 T cell receptor beta chains below come from one sample, sequenced in a study of T cells in Graves' hyperthyroidism and ophthalmopathy. Amplification yielded TCR beta CDR3 regions, with RNA transcripts as the source. With the HTBI primer set, the TCR CDR3 went through a first round of RT-PCR. TCRdb analysed the multiplex PCR reads with MiXCR anew, one entry per CDR3 protein. Of hundreds of thousands of distinct CDR3 sequences listed, about 45% were seen once; the top ten hold less than 9%. Sequencing was done on a sample of peripheral blood or thyroid tissue (not recorded which). Receptor source: an adult man with Graves' disease, either hyperthyroidism or ophthalmopathy (not recorded which).

There are a few counts of this clonotype. CDR3: CASSSSDRGDYGYTF. CDR3 coding DNA: TGTGCCAGTAGTAGCTCGGACAGGGGGGACTATGGCTACACCTTC. The V gene is TRBV19, the J gene TRBJ1-2, with 10 bases matching TRBD1. CDR3 length equals 15 residues. Germline V gene sequence: CDR1 LNHDA, CDR2 SQIVND (reference sequence). V trimming: 4 bases; J trimming: 3 bases; junction bases outside the gene matches: 5. Using reference TRBV19 and TRBJ1-2 for the parts outside the CDR3, the full variable domain is DGGITQSPKYLFRKEGQNVTLSCEQNLNHDAMYWYRQDPGQGLRLIYYSQIVNDFQKGDIAEGYSVSREKKESFPLTVTSAQKNPTAFYLCASSSSDRGDYGYTFGSGTRLTVV.

This clonotype has at least ten counts. This sequence joins TRBV7-9 and TRBJ2-7; possibly TRBD1 for D (6 bases). V lost 2 bases and J lost 1, with 15 bases in between. CDR3 length equals 16 residues. The germline V gene has CDR1 SEHNR and CDR2 FQNEAQ (reference sequence). DNA of the CDR3: TGTGCCAGCAGCTTACCTCCGGGACATGGTTCCTACGAGCAGTACTTC. This gives the protein CASSLPPGHGSYEQYF. The variable domain in full, with the rest retrieved from reference TRBV7-9 and TRBJ2-7, is DTGVSQNPRHKITKRGQNVTFRCDPISEHNRLYWYRQTLGQGPEFLTYFQNEAQLEKSRLLSDRFSAERPKGSFSTLEIQRTEQGDSAMYLCASSLPPGHGSYEQYFGPGTRLTVT.

This clonotype came up many times. The genes are TRBV2 and TRBJ1-6, with TRBD1 identical over 8 bases. The ends lost 6 bases at V and 14 bases at J; junction bases unmatched: 15. This CDR3 region has 15 residues. CDR1 is SNHLY and CDR2 is FYNNEI in the germline V gene. CDR3 protein: CASSMNRGGIETLHF. The CDR3 nucleotides are TGTGCCAGCAGCATGAACAGGGGGGGGATTGAGACCCTCCACTTT. Filled out from reference TRBV2 and TRBJ1-6, the complete variable domain reads EPEVTQTPSHQVTQMGQEVILRCVPISNHLYFYWYRQILGQKVEFLVSFYNNEISEKSEIFDDQFSVERPDGSNFTLKIRSTKLEDSAMYFCASSMNRGGIETLHFGNGTRLTVT.

The J gene is TRBJ1-2, the V gene TRBV5-1; 8 positions agree with TRBD1. Germline V gene data show CDR1 as SGHRS and CDR2 as YFSETQ. The CDR3 has 13 amino acids. The trim removed 4 bases at V and 7 bases at J, leaving 6 bases unmatched. In DNA form, the CDR3 reads TGCGCCAGCAGCCCGGACAGGGCCAGTGGCTACACCTTC. Translated, it gives CASSPDRASGYTF.

The V gene is TRBV20-1, the J gene TRBJ2-5, with D possibly matching TRBD2 (7 bases). Germline values: CDR1 DFQATT, CDR2 SNEGSKA (reference sequence). The CDR3 runs to 12 residues. This chain's CDR3 is CSSWGGRETQYF. Here the CDR3 DNA reads TGCAGCTCATGGGGGGGCAGGGAGACCCAGTACTTC.

The rearrangement uses TRBV7-2 and TRBJ1-4; 9 nucleotides line up with TRBD1. V lost 10 bases, J lost 10 bases, and 19 bases stayed unmatched. The CDR3 is made up of 16 amino acids. Germline V lookup: CDR1 SGHTA, CDR2 FQGNSA. The CDR3 loop reads CATALGQGKWSGKLFF. The CDR3 DNA follows: TGTGCCACCGCCCTGGGACAGGGAAAGTGGTCTGGAAAACTGTTTTTT.

This clonotype has just a few counts. The gene calls are TRBV24-1 and TRBJ2-5, with TRBD2 as a possible D gene (6 bases). The V and J ends lost 7 bases and 2 bases respectively, with 19 bases between them. Germline CDR1 KGHDR, CDR2 SFDVKD. CDR3 size: 16 residues. In DNA form, the CDR3 reads TGTGCCACCAGCGGATCCGGTGCGGGGCCTCAAGAGACCCAGTACTTC. Translating it yields CATSGSGAGPQETQYF.

This sequence joins TRBV14 and TRBJ2-7; D might be TRBD2 (7 bases). Trimming cost V 0 bases and J 2 bases, with 14 bases left between them. This CDR3 has 16 amino acids. Germline V gene sequence: CDR1 SGHDN, CDR2 FVKESK. The DNA for the CDR3 is TGTGCCAGCAGCCAAGATAGGGGGAGGGGACCCTACGAGCAGTACTTC. Its translation: CASSQDRGRGPYEQYF.

This clonotype has just a few counts. The rearrangement links TRBV7-6 to TRBJ1-3; 10 bases fit TRBD1. The CDR3 loop spans 19 amino acids. With V trimmed by 5 bases and J by 4 bases, 17 bases remained unmatched. Per the germline V gene, CDR1 is SGHVS and CDR2 is FNYEAQ. In DNA, the CDR3 is TGTGCCAGCAGCCCATCCGGGACAGGGGTTTCTACGGCGGGAAACACCATATATTTT. Its protein is CASSPSGTGVSTAGNTIYF. The full variable domain, rest sourced from reference TRBV7-6 and TRBJ1-3, is GAGVSQSPRYKVTKRGQDVALRCDPISGHVSLYWYRQALGQGPEFLTYFNYEAQQDKSGLPNDRFSAERPEGSISTLTIQRTEQRDSAMYRCASSPSGTGVSTAGNTIYFGEGSWLTVV.

This clonotype was detected a few times. The chain is built from TRBV7-9 and TRBJ1-1; D not resolved. V was trimmed by 4 bases and J by 1 base, leaving 13 bases between them. Germline V gene lookup returns CDR1 SEHNR and CDR2 FQNEAQ (reference sequence). This CDR3 contains 15 residues. CDR3: CASSWIRIKNTEAFF. In DNA form, the CDR3 reads TGTGCCAGCAGCTGGATCAGGATCAAGAACACTGAAGCTTTCTTT.

The rearrangement uses TRBV7-9 and TRBJ2-7; 12 positions match TRBD2. From germline, CDR1 is SEHNR and CDR2 FQNEAQ (reference sequence). CDR3 length: 15 residues. V lost 4 bases to trimming and J lost 2 bases; unmatched junction nucleotides: 3. CDR3 protein: CASSWTSGTTYEQYF. CDR3 nucleotides: TGTGCCAGCAGCTGGACTAGCGGGACAACCTACGAGCAGTACTTC.

This clonotype was seen many times. The gene calls are TRBV20-1 and TRBJ1-1; D unresolved. This CDR3 has 13 amino acids. Germline V gives CDR1 DFQATT, CDR2 SNEGSKA (reference sequence). V dropped 0 bases and J dropped 0 bases, with 5 bases sitting between them. The CDR3 region is CSARDLLNTEAFF. CDR3 coding DNA: TGCAGTGCTAGAGATCTCTTGAACACTGAAGCTTTCTTT.